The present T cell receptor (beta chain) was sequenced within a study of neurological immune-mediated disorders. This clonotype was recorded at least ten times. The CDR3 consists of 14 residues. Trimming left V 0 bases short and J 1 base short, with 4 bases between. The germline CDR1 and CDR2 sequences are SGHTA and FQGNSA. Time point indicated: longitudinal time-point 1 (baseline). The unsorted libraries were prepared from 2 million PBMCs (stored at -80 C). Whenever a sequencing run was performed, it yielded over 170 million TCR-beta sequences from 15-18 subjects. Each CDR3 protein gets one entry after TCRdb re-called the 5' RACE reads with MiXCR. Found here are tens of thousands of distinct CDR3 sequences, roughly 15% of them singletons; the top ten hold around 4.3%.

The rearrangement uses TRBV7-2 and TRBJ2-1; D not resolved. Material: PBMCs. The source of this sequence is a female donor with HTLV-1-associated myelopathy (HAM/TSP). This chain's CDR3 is CASSLAPSYNEQFF. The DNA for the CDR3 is TGTGCCAGCAGCTTAGCTCCGTCCTACAATGAGCAGTTCTTC.